This is a list of T cell receptor beta chains from one sample in a study of T cell repertoires in ileal Crohn's disease. Generated by immunoSEQ multiplex PCR, the TCRdb table keeps only in-frame clones and is missing some. The repertoire holds 4,800 or so clones, with around 80% as singletons. The material sequenced was ileal tissue. These receptor sequences come from an adult with Crohn's disease. Each CDR3 is given with its conserved first and last residue. A D gene is named only where the DNA matches it firmly. Where a row states a size, it is once, few, many or the class of an expanded clone; other rows omit it.

V: TRBV27
size: NA
J: TRBJ1-6
D: NA
DNA: TGTGCCAGCAGCCCGTCAGGGGTCTCCTATAATTCACCCCTCCACTTT
CDR3: CASSPSGVSYNSPLHF

V: TRBV9
size: few
J: TRBJ2-2
D: TRBD2
DNA: TGTGCCAGCAGCGCACTAGCGGGGGGGGGTACCGGGGAGCTGTTTTTT
CDR3: CASSALAGGGTGELFF

V: TRBV7-3
size: once
J: TRBJ2-5
D: TRBD1
DNA: TGTGCCAGCAGCTTAACATGGACAGGGGAAGAGACCCAGTACTTC
CDR3: CASSLTWTGEETQYF

V: TRBV6-5
size: NA
J: TRBJ2-7
D: TRBD1
DNA: TGTGCCAGCGGGGGTCATCAGGGGGCCGGCGAGCAGTACTTC
CDR3: CASGGHQGAGEQYF

V: TRBV11-2
size: NA
J: TRBJ2-1
D: NA
DNA: TGTGCCAGCAGCTTGGCTCGGGGGATAGGCTACAATGAGCAGTTCTTC
CDR3: CASSLARGIGYNEQFF

V: TRBV5-6
size: NA
J: TRBJ2-4
D: NA
DNA: TGTGCCAGCAGCGTCGGGTCGACCCAAAACATTCAGTACTTC
CDR3: CASSVGSTQNIQYF

V: TRBV7-3
size: NA
J: TRBJ1-1
D: TRBD1
DNA: TGTGCCAGCAGCTTAGACAGGGGGGAAGCTTTCTTT
CDR3: CASSLDRGEAFF

V: TRBV29-1
size: few
J: TRBJ2-4
D: NA
DNA: TGCAGCGTTGAATCCGGGGGTGACATTCAGTACTTC
CDR3: CSVESGGDIQYF

V: TRBV6-1
size: once
J: TRBJ2-5
D: TRBD2
DNA: TGTGCCAGCAGTGAAGCGGTTAGCGGGGGACAAGAGACCCAGTACTTC
CDR3: CASSEAVSGGQETQYF

V: TRBV7-2
size: NA
J: TRBJ2-7
D: NA
DNA: TGTGCCAGCAGCGCCAGGGTCAGCTCCTACGAGCAGTACTTC
CDR3: CASSARVSSYEQYF

V: TRBV5-6
size: NA
J: TRBJ1-6
D: NA
DNA: TGTGCCAGCAGCTATACAGCTTTTAATTCACCCCTCCACTTT
CDR3: CASSYTAFNSPLHF

V: TRBV19
size: NA
J: TRBJ1-5
D: NA
DNA: TGTGCCAGTAGCCGGACAGAGGTTCAGCCCCAGCATTTT
CDR3: CASSRTEVQPQHF

V: TRBV29-1
size: NA
J: TRBJ2-3
D: TRBD2
DNA: TGCAGCGTGCGCCCGGGACTAGCAACAGATACGCAGTATTTT
CDR3: CSVRPGLATDTQYF

V: TRBV28
size: NA
J: TRBJ2-2
D: NA
DNA: TGTGCCACCTCCGAAATTGTGGGGGGTAACGGGGAGCTGTTTTTT
CDR3: CATSEIVGGNGELFF

V: TRBV7-8
size: NA
J: TRBJ2-1
D: TRBD2
DNA: TGTGCCAGCAGCCTATTTCCTAGCGGGGGAGGCAATGAGCAGTTCTTC
CDR3: CASSLFPSGGGNEQFF

V: TRBV7-9
size: NA
J: TRBJ1-5
D: NA
DNA: TGTGCCAGCAGCCCCGACACAAATCAGCCCCAGCATTTT
CDR3: CASSPDTNQPQHF

V: TRBV10-3
size: NA
J: TRBJ2-7
D: NA
DNA: TGTGCCATCAGTGATTGGGACATTGAAACCTACGAGCAGTACTTC
CDR3: CAISDWDIETYEQYF

V: TRBV19
size: NA
J: TRBJ1-5
D: NA
DNA: TGTGCCAGTAGTATCATTGGGAGTCACAGCAATCAGCCCCAGCATTTT
CDR3: CASSIIGSHSNQPQHF

V: TRBV11-2
size: NA
J: TRBJ2-3
D: TRBD2
DNA: TGTGCCAGCAGCTTAGACACAGCGGGGGTAGATACGCAGTATTTT
CDR3: CASSLDTAGVDTQYF

V: TRBV23-1
size: NA
J: TRBJ2-7
D: TRBD2
DNA: TGCGCCAGCACCTCGGGACTAGCGGGGGCCTACGAGCAGTACTTC
CDR3: CASTSGLAGAYEQYF

V: TRBV27
size: NA
J: TRBJ1-1
D: TRBD1
DNA: TGTGCCAGCAGCACTAGACAGGGGGCGTTGGACACTGAAGCTTTCTTT
CDR3: CASSTRQGALDTEAFF

V: TRBV6-6
size: NA
J: TRBJ2-7
D: TRBD2
DNA: TGTGCCAGCAGTCCCCGGGGGCTAGCGGGCTACGAGCAGTACTTC
CDR3: CASSPRGLAGYEQYF

V: TRBV19
size: NA
J: TRBJ2-3
D: NA
DNA: TGTGCCAGTAGTATATCGACAGGGGAGGGGGATACGCAGTATTTT
CDR3: CASSISTGEGDTQYF

V: TRBV19
size: NA
J: TRBJ1-1
D: TRBD1
DNA: TGTGCCAGTAGTATGGAGGACAGGGTGGTTGGGAAGAACACTGAAGCTTTCTTT
CDR3: CASSMEDRVVGKNTEAFF

V: TRBV7-8
size: NA
J: TRBJ2-7
D: TRBD1
DNA: TGTGCCAGCAGCTTCGCGGGACAGGGCAGCGACGAGCAGTACTTC
CDR3: CASSFAGQGSDEQYF

V: TRBV18
size: NA
J: TRBJ1-3
D: NA
DNA: TGTGCCAGCTCATCTAACCCCGTAGACACCATATATTTT
CDR3: CASSSNPVDTIYF

V: TRBV4-3
size: NA
J: TRBJ1-4
D: NA
DNA: TGCGCCAGCAGCCAAGATCGGGCTAATGAAAAACTGTTTTTT
CDR3: CASSQDRANEKLFF

V: TRBV27
size: NA
J: TRBJ2-3
D: NA
DNA: TGTGCCAGCAAGGTTCGGGGGGCCACAGATACGCAGTATTTT
CDR3: CASKVRGATDTQYF

V: TRBV27
size: NA
J: TRBJ1-5
D: NA
DNA: TGTGCCAGCAGTTCTCGACTGCTCAATCAGCCCCAGCATTTT
CDR3: CASSSRLLNQPQHF

V: TRBV6-6
size: NA
J: TRBJ2-4
D: TRBD2
DNA: TGTGCCAGCAGTTCTCCGGGGGGAGTGGCCAAAAACATTCAGTACTTC
CDR3: CASSSPGGVAKNIQYF

V: TRBV6-5
size: NA
J: TRBJ1-2
D: TRBD1
DNA: TGTGCCAGCAGTTATATGGGACAGGACTATGGCTACACCTTC
CDR3: CASSYMGQDYGYTF

V: TRBV27
size: NA
J: TRBJ2-1
D: TRBD2
DNA: TGTGCCAGCAGTTTGGGACTAGCAGATGAGCAGTTCTTC
CDR3: CASSLGLADEQFF

V: TRBV19
size: NA
J: TRBJ2-4
D: NA
DNA: TGTGCCAGTAGCGTTACAGGCAAAAACATTCAGTACTTC
CDR3: CASSVTGKNIQYF

V: TRBV25-1
size: few
J: TRBJ1-2
D: TRBD1
DNA: TGTGCCAGCAGTGAGGGCATGGGACAGCACTATGGCTACACCTTC
CDR3: CASSEGMGQHYGYTF

V: TRBV11-3
size: NA
J: TRBJ2-1
D: TRBD1
DNA: TGTGCCAGCAGCTTAGGTGCAGGGGGCAATGAGCAGTTCTTC
CDR3: CASSLGAGGNEQFF

V: TRBV29-1
size: NA
J: TRBJ1-2
D: TRBD1
DNA: TGCAGCGTTGAAGAGACAGGGCGGGGTGGCTACACCTTC
CDR3: CSVEETGRGGYTF

V: TRBV6-1
size: NA
J: TRBJ2-5
D: TRBD2
DNA: TGTGCCAGCAGTGAAGCACGGGGGGTGACCCAGTACTTC
CDR3: CASSEARGVTQYF

V: TRBV5-1
size: NA
J: TRBJ2-7
D: NA
DNA: TGCGCCAGCAGCTTGGATGGGGCAAATCCCTACGAGCAGTACTTC
CDR3: CASSLDGANPYEQYF

V: TRBV4-3
size: NA
J: TRBJ1-6
D: TRBD1
DNA: TGCGCCAGCAGCCGCCACCCTTGGGACAGGGGACCATATAATTCACCCCTCCACTTT
CDR3: CASSRHPWDRGPYNSPLHF

V: TRBV5-4
size: NA
J: TRBJ1-2
D: NA
DNA: TGTGCCAGCAGCCCGCAGGGTAGCTATGGCTACACCTTC
CDR3: CASSPQGSYGYTF

V: TRBV27
size: NA
J: TRBJ2-7
D: NA
DNA: TGTGCCAGCAGTCCCATCGGCTTCGGGATCCCATCCTACGAGCAGTACTTC
CDR3: CASSPIGFGIPSYEQYF

V: TRBV10-3
size: NA
J: TRBJ2-7
D: TRBD1
DNA: TGTGCCATCAGTGATTCCGGGACAGGGGGCTACGAGCAGTACTTC
CDR3: CAISDSGTGGYEQYF

V: TRBV9
size: NA
J: TRBJ2-1
D: NA
DNA: TGTGCCAGCAGCGTAGCCCCGATAGTAAATGAGCAGTTCTTC
CDR3: CASSVAPIVNEQFF

V: TRBV7-2
size: NA
J: TRBJ2-7
D: NA
DNA: TGTGCCAGCAGGACAAGAGCAGGAGGCAACGAGCAGTACTTC
CDR3: CASRTRAGGNEQYF